This T cell receptor (beta chain) was found in a study of T cells in women clearing cervical HPV infection. For the study at large: Controls' single incident HPV16 infection cleared within 12 months without precancer.

About this clone itself: What it binds is unknown. The read terminates 3 residues before the CDR3 end, so the remaining end is supplied by the germline J gene.

Prevalent HPV16 infections were excluded; only incident single HPV16 infections included. Findings of the study overall: Unknown T-cell numbers per sample may underlie the richness differences. CIN3+ cases had significantly higher TCR richness than controls; evenness did not differ.

Data came from immunoSEQ multiplex PCR; TCRdb stores just in-frame clones and leaves some out. In total, the table holds tens of thousands of clones. This CDR3 contains 15 residues. Between the trimmed V and J ends, which lost 5 bases and 5 bases, there was a span of 16 bases. Germline CDR1 reads LNHDA; CDR2 reads SQIVND (reference sequence). The V call is TRBV19, the J call TRBJ2-1; D not resolved. Sequencing input: blood buffy coat. This clonotype was sampled from a woman aged 18 to 75 with a cervical HPV16 infection that either progressed to CIN3+ or cleared (not recorded which). The chain's CDR3 is CASSPSSVRDNEQFF. The DNA read from the CDR3 is TGTGCCAGTAGTCCTTCTTCGGTAAGGGACAATGAG.